What follows are 18 T cell receptor beta chains derived from one specimen sequenced in a study of shared clonotypes between healthy human individuals. TCRdb's copy holds only in-frame clones and misses some; the assay was immunoSEQ multiplex PCR. The table lists about 1.9 million clones, around 93% of them singletons. Selected positively for CCR7 and CD45RO-negative, naive CD8 cells excluded terminally differentiated effector memory CD45RA+ cells. Sequenced: naive CD8+ T cells from PBMCs. The receptor set was obtained from a man aged 18 to 30 in good health. Some clones in this sample may be carry-over from other donors' samples.

The chain employs TRBV7-6 and TRBJ1-2, with 8 bases lining up with TRBD1. Germline V CDR1 and CDR2: SGHVS, FNYEAQ. The CDR3 sequence is 15 residues long. J was trimmed by 4 bases and V by 5 bases; bases with no gene match: 9. The CDR3 DNA reads TGTGCCAGCAGCCCGGGGACAGGCCGCATCTATGGCTACACCTTC. It codes for CASSPGTGRIYGYTF.

This clone was recorded once. The chain links TRBV11-2 to TRBJ1-4, with D possibly matching TRBD1 (6 bases). V gave up 7 bases and J gave up 6 bases, with 12 bases separating them. CDR3 length equals 13 residues. Germline CDR1 reads SGHAT; CDR2 reads FQNNGV. CDR3 DNA sequence: TGTGCCAGCACCCGGGGGGGCTATGAAAAACTGTTTTTT. Its protein is CASTRGGYEKLFF.

This clone was seen only once. The V and J genes are TRBV11-2 and TRBJ2-1; the D gene is possibly TRBD2 (5 bases). The germline gives CDR1 SGHAT, CDR2 FQNNGV. V lost 3 bases to trimming and J lost 10 bases, with 28 bases between them. This CDR3 has 18 residues. CDR3 residues: CASSFLAGPVKSGREQFF. As DNA, the CDR3 is TGTGCCAGCAGCTTCCTTGCCGGGCCTGTGAAAAGTGGGAGAGAGCAGTTCTTC.

The J gene is TRBJ2-7, the V gene TRBV27, with 12 bases matching TRBD1. Germline trimming cut 5 bases from V and 7 bases from J; bases unmatched to any gene: 6. CDR1 is MNHEY and CDR2 is SMNVEV in the germline V gene (reference sequence). The CDR3 consists of 14 residues. DNA for the CDR3: TGTGCCAGCAGTCTGGGACAGGGGGCAGGGGAGCAGTACTTC. Translation gives CASSLGQGAGEQYF.

The CDR3 DNA is TGTGCCAGCAGCCACAGGGTTGGGGGTGAGACCCAGTACTTC. It encodes CASSHRVGGETQYF. The chain couples TRBV7-9 to TRBJ2-5; perhaps TRBD1 as D (6 bases). Per germline, CDR1 SEHNR and CDR2 FQNEAQ (reference sequence). CDR3 length: 14 amino acids. Between the trimmed V and J ends, which lost 5 bases and 5 bases, there was a span of 15 bases.

This chain uses TRBV19 with TRBJ1-5; 7 bases line up with TRBD1. Germline trimming cut 4 bases from V and 2 bases from J; bases unmatched to any gene: 5. The germline V gene encodes CDR1 LNHDA and CDR2 SQIVND (reference sequence). The CDR3 contains 15 residues. CDR3 nucleotides: TGTGCCAGTAGTAAACAGGGGATTGGCAATCAGCCCCAGCATTTT. Its protein product is CASSKQGIGNQPQHF. Full variable domain (rest looked up from reference TRBV19 and TRBJ1-5): DGGITQSPKYLFRKEGQNVTLSCEQNLNHDAMYWYRQDPGQGLRLIYYSQIVNDFQKGDIAEGYSVSREKKESFPLTVTSAQKNPTAFYLCASSKQGIGNQPQHFGDGTRLSIL.

The rearrangement links TRBV27 to TRBJ1-1; D remains ambiguous. The germline CDR1 and CDR2 sequences are MNHEY and SMNVEV (reference sequence). V was cut by 4 bases and J by 0 bases, with 15 bases left in between. This CDR3 comprises 16 residues. The CDR3 here is CASSSPPLTVNTEAFF. In nucleotides, the CDR3 is TGTGCCAGCAGTTCGCCCCCCTTAACAGTGAACACTGAAGCTTTCTTT.

The chain uses TRBV27 and TRBJ1-3; no definite D call. CDR1 and CDR2 (germline): MNHEY, SMNVEV (reference sequence). Deletions cut 6 bases from V and 7 bases from J, with 13 bases between. The CDR3 extends over 13 amino acids. The CDR3 coding sequence is TGTGCCAGCAGGGCCTCGACACGGAACACCATATATTTT. Its translation is CASRASTRNTIYF.

This rearrangement joins TRBV9 to TRBJ1-1; weak D call: TRBD1 (5 bases). Germline V gene data show CDR1 as SGDLS and CDR2 as YYNGEE. The CDR3 contains 17 residues. V lost 4 bases and J 0 bases, leaving 19 bases between the germline ends. The CDR3 protein is CASSSQGRGNLNTEAFF. For the CDR3, the DNA is TGTGCCAGCAGCTCCCAGGGTAGAGGGAACTTGAACACTGAAGCTTTCTTT. Complete variable domain (other parts from reference TRBV9 and TRBJ1-1): DSGVTQTPKHLITATGQRVTLRCSPRSGDLSVYWYQQSLDQGLQFLIQYYNGEERAKGNILERFSAQQFPDLHSELNLSSLELGDSALYFCASSSQGRGNLNTEAFFGQGTRLTVV.

This clone was seen once. This sequence joins TRBV11-1 and TRBJ2-7; D not certain. CDR1 and CDR2 from the germline V gene are SGHAT and FQDESV (reference sequence). CDR3 length equals 14 residues. Trimming left V 3 bases short and J 6 bases short, with 15 bases between. The CDR3 coding sequence is TGTGCCAGCAGCTTTAATGACGGTCACTCCGAGCAGTACTTC. Translating gives CASSFNDGHSEQYF. The full variable domain, its missing parts supplied by reference TRBV11-1 and TRBJ2-7, is EAEVAQSPRYKITEKSQAVAFWCDPISGHATLYWYRQILGQGPELLVQFQDESVVDDSQLPKDRFSAERLKGVDSTLKIQPAELGDSAMYLCASSFNDGHSEQYFGPGTRLTVT.

The chain couples TRBV11-2 to TRBJ2-7; TRBD2 aligns across 9 bases. This CDR3 region has 17 residues. Germline CDR1 is SGHAT and CDR2 is FQNNGV. The V segment lost 5 bases and the J segment 4 bases; nucleotides outside the gene matches: 15. CDR3 region: CASSLGARLAGFYEQYF. The CDR3 DNA reads TGTGCCAGCAGCCTAGGGGCCCGGCTAGCGGGATTTTACGAGCAGTACTTC.

This chain connects TRBV7-3 to TRBJ2-3, with TRBD2 matching over 12 bases. CDR3 size: 19 residues. Germline CDR1 reads SGHTA; CDR2 reads FQGTGA. V lost 5 bases to trimming and J lost 3 bases; unmatched junction nucleotides: 15. The CDR3 region is CASSGTSGSTPRGTDTQYF. CDR3 in DNA: TGTGCCAGCAGCGGGACTAGCGGGTCGACCCCCAGGGGGACAGATACGCAGTATTTT.

The chain employs TRBV4-1 and TRBJ2-7; perhaps TRBD2 as D (6 bases). The CDR3 extends over 18 amino acids. The V end was cut by 2 bases, the J end by 4 bases, with 24 bases between. Germline loops: CDR1 MGHRA, CDR2 YSYEKL. CDR3 residues: CASSQTPIRGTDNYEQYF. The DNA of the CDR3 is TGCGCCAGCAGCCAAACCCCGATCCGCGGGACGGACAATTACGAGCAGTACTTC.

The chain carries TRBV28 and TRBJ2-7, with 8 bases fitting TRBD2. Looked up from germline, CDR1 is MDHEN and CDR2 is SYDVKM. Losses at the gene ends were 3 bases for V and 3 bases for J; bases not matched to a gene: 7. The CDR3 has 15 residues. The CDR3 spells CASSLRLAPIYEQYF. CDR3 nucleotide sequence: TGTGCCAGCAGTTTGAGACTAGCGCCGATCTACGAGCAGTACTTC.

This rearrangement joins TRBV11-2 to TRBJ2-1; D is undetermined. V dropped 1 base and J dropped 0 bases, with 13 bases sitting between them. CDR1 SGHAT and CDR2 FQNNGV come from the germline V gene. The CDR3 consists of 17 residues. As DNA, the CDR3 is TGTGCCAGCAGCTTAGTCTGGCGGATTAGCTCCTACAATGAGCAGTTCTTC. As protein: CASSLVWRISSYNEQFF.

V gene TRBV9 combines with J gene TRBJ2-5; D possibly corresponds to TRBD2 (5 bases). V was pared by 3 bases and J by 5 bases, with 11 bases between. The CDR3 sequence is 13 residues long. Germline V lookup: CDR1 SGDLS, CDR2 YYNGEE. Here the CDR3 reads CASSAGIRETQYF. The CDR3 DNA follows: TGTGCCAGCAGCGCGGGGATTCGGGAGACCCAGTACTTC.

The V gene is TRBV5-6, the J gene TRBJ2-2; TRBD1 might be the D (5 bases). CDR1 and CDR2 from the germline V gene are SGHDT and YYEEEE. There are 14 residues in the CDR3. The V gene lost 1 base and the J gene lost 4 bases, with 8 bases spanning the gap. The CDR3 region has the DNA TGTGCCAGCAGCTTGAACAGGTTCACCGGGGAGCTGTTTTTT. It translates to CASSLNRFTGELFF.

The CDR3 here is CASSESGQGAFNEQFF. Here the CDR3 DNA reads TGTGCCAGCAGCGAGTCGGGACAGGGGGCTTTCAATGAGCAGTTCTTC. The chain combines TRBV9 with TRBJ2-1; TRBD1 aligns across 12 bases. Trimming at V came to 3 bases and at J to 6 bases, leaving 7 bases not matched to a gene. The V gene's germline CDR1 is SGDLS and CDR2 YYNGEE. This CDR3 is built from 16 residues.